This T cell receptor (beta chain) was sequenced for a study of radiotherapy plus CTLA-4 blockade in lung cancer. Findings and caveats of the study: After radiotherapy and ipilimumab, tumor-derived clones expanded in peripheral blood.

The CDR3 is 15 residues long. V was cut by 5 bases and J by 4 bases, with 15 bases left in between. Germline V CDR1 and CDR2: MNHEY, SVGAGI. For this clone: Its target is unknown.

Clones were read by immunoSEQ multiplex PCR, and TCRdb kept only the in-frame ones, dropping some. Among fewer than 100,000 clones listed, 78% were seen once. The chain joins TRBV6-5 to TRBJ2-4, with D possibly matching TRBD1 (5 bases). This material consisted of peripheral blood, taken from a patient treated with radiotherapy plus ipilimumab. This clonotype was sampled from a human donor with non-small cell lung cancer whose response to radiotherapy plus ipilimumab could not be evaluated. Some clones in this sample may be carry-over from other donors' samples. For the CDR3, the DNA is TGTGCCAGCAGTACCCGCAGGGATCCAAAAAACATTCAGTACTTC. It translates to CASSTRRDPKNIQYF.